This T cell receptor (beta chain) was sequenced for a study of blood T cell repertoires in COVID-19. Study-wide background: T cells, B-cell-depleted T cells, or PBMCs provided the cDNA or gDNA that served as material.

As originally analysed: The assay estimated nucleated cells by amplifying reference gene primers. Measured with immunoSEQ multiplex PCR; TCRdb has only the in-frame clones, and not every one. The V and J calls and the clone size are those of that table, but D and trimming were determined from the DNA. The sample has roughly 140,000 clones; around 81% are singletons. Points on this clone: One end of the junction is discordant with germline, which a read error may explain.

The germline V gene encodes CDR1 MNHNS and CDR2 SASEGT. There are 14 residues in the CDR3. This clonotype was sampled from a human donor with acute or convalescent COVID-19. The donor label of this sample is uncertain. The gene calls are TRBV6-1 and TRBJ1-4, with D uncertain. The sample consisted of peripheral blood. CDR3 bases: TGTGCCAGCAGTGCCGGGAGGCCTAACGAAAAACTGTTTTTT. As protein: CASSAGRPNEKLFF.